This T cell receptor (beta chain) originates from a study of T cells in Graves' hyperthyroidism and ophthalmopathy. Overall study results and limits: Ophthalmopathy cases were set apart from stable hyperthyroidism by a 13 V-J model.

Exclusion criteria comprised uncontrolled infection, other autoimmune disease, pregnancy or lactation. The source material, RNA transcripts, was used to amplify TCR beta CDR3 regions. HTBI primers drove first-round RT-PCR of the TCR CDR3. TCRdb processed the multiplex PCR reads anew with MiXCR; each CDR3 protein has one entry. The sample includes a few hundred thousand distinct CDR3 sequences, about a sixth of them seen just once. This clonotype was observed many times. The antigen is not known. The sequenced sample consisted of blood. This TCR came from a woman under 30 with Graves' hyperthyroidism.

CDR3 in amino acids: CASSSLRMGNGYTF. CDR3 DNA sequence: TGTGCCAGCAGTAGCCTAAGGATGGGTAATGGCTACACCTTC. The J gene is TRBJ1-2, the V gene TRBV28; D remains unclear. The CDR3 runs to 14 residues. Germline loops: CDR1 MDHEN, CDR2 SYDVKM. V lost 5 bases and J lost 6, with 16 bases in between.